This T cell receptor (beta chain) was found in a study of somatic mutations in cytotoxic T cells in rheumatoid arthritis. Whole-study results and caveats: Researchers did not know the antigen targets of the expanded CD8+ clones.

With regard to this clone: Its specificity is unknown.

CDR3 size: 16 residues. Between the trimmed V and J ends, which lost 4 bases and 6 bases, there was a span of 20 bases. Per the germline V gene, CDR1 is SGHTA and CDR2 is FQGNSA. Profiled with immunoSEQ multiplex PCR; TCRdb holds only in-frame clones, not every one. The sample carries 10,000 to 12,000 clones, 60% to 85% recorded once. The clonotype originates from a man aged 45-65 years in good health. The sequenced sample was CD8+ T cells sorted from blood. The rearrangement joins TRBV7-2 to TRBJ2-3; a weak D match, TRBD1 (6 bases). DNA of the CDR3: TGTGCCAGCAGCTCGATGCTACTCGACAGGAGCGATACGCAGTATTTT. As protein: CASSSMLLDRSDTQYF.